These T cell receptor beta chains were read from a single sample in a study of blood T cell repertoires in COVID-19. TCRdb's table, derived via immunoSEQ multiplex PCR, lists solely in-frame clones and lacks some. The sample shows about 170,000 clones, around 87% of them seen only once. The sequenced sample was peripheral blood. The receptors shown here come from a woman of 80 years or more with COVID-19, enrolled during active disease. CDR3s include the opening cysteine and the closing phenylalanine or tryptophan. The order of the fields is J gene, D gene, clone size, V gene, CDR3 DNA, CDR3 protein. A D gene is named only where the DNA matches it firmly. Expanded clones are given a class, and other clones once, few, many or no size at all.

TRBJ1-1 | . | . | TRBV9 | TGTGCCAGCAGCCAGGGATGGGACACTGAAGCTTTCTTT | CASSQGWDTEAFF
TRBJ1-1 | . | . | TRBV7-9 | TGTGCCAGCAGCTCTCTCCGGGATTCATCCGAAGCTTTCTTT | CASSSLRDSSEAFF
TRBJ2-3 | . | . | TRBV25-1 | TGTGCCAGCAGTGAAGCCGACAGGTGGGACACAGATACGCAGTATTTT | CASSEADRWDTDTQYF
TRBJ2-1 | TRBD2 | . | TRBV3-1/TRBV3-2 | TGTGCCAGCAGCCATTTTGGGACTAGCGGGAACAATGAGCAGTTCTTC | CASSHFGTSGNNEQFF
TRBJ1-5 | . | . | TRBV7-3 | TGTGCCAGCAGCCTATCAGGGCCCAATCAGCCCCAGCATTTT | CASSLSGPNQPQHF
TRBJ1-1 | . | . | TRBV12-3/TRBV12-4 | TGTGCCAGCAGTTTCCCCCTTTCTGAAGCTTTCTTT | CASSFPLSEAFF
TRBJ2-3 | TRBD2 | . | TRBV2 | TGTGCCAGCAGCCTTATGACTAGCGGGAGGGCGGGTACGCAGTATTTT | CASSLMTSGRAGTQYF
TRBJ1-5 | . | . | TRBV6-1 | TGTGCCAGCAGTGGGGGCCAGGGCTATAGCAATCAGCCCCAGCATTTT | CASSGGQGYSNQPQHF
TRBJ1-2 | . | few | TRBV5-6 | TGTGCCAGCAGGCGGACATTCAACTATGGCTACACCTTC | CASRRTFNYGYTF
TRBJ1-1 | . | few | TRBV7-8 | TGTGCCAGCAGTCGACGACCGGGGAACACTGAAGCTTTCTTT | CASSRRPGNTEAFF
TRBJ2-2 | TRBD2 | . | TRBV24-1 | TGTGCCACCAGTGATTTGAGACTAGCGGGAGGCAATACCGGGGAGCTGTTTTTT | CATSDLRLAGGNTGELFF
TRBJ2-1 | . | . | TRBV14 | TGTGCCAGCAGCTTCGACTTTTCTGCGCCTGAGCAGTTCTTC | CASSFDFSAPEQFF
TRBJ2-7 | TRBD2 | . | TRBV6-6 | TGTGCCAGCAAAGAACTAGCGGGAGGTTCTTACGAGCAGTACTTC | CASKELAGGSYEQYF
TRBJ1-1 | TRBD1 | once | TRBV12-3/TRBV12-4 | TGTGCCAGCAGTTTAGCGGCAGGGGGAGCTTTCTTT | CASSLAAGGAFF
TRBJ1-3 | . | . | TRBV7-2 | TGTGCCAGCAGCCCCAGGTCCAGCTCTGGAAACACCATATATTTT | CASSPRSSSGNTIYF
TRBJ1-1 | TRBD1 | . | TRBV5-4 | TGTGCCAGCAGCTGGGGGACAGCCCACACTGAAGCTTTCTTT | CASSWGTAHTEAFF
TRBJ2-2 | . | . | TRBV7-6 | TGTGCCAGCAGCTTAGACCCGATGCGACACGGGGAGCTGTTTTTT | CASSLDPMRHGELFF
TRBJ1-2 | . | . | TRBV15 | TGTGCCACCAGCAGAGACCACAGGGACGGCTACACCTTC | CATSRDHRDGYTF
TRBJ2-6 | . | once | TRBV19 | TGTGCCAGTAGTCCCCGTCGCTCTGGGGCCAACGTCCTGACTTTC | CASSPRRSGANVLTF
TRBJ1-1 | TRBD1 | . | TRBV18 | TGTGCCAGCTCATTACAGGGGTCCTTGAACACTGAAGCTTTCTTT | CASSLQGSLNTEAFF
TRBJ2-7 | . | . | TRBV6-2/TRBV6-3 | TGTGCCAGCAGTTTAACCTACGAGCAGTACTTC | CASSLTYEQYF
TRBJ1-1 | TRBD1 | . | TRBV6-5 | TGTGCCAGCAGTTCCCTGACAGGGGGCGCTAATACTGAAGCTTTCTTT | CASSSLTGGANTEAFF
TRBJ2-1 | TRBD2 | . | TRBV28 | TGTGCCACCGGGACTACATACAATGAGCAGTTCTTC | CATGTTYNEQFF
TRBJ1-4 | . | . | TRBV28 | TGTGCCAGCAGCTTAGGGGCGACTAATGAAAAACTGTTTTTT | CASSLGATNEKLFF
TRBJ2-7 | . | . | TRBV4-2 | TGTGCCAGCAGCCAAGGAGGGAGCTCCTACGAGCAGTACTTC | CASSQGGSSYEQYF
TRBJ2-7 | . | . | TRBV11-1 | TGTGCCAGCAGCTTATTAGGGGCGCAAATTAACGAGCAGTACTTC | CASSLLGAQINEQYF
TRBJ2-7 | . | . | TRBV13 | TGTGCCAGCAGCTACCGACATACCTACGAGCAGTACTTC | CASSYRHTYEQYF
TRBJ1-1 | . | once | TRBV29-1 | TGCAGCGCCGAGGGCACTGAAGCTTTCTTT | CSAEGTEAFF
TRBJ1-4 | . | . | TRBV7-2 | TGTGCCAGCAGCTTAAGTCGGGCAACTAATGAAAAACTGTTTTTT | CASSLSRATNEKLFF
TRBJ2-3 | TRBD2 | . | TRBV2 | TGTGCCAGCAGGTTACTAGCGGGAGGGAGTACAGATACGCAGTATTTT | CASRLLAGGSTDTQYF
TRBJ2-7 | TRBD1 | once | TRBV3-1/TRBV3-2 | TGTGCCAGCAGCCAAAGGGGGCGGCACTACGAGCAGTACTTC | CASSQRGRHYEQYF
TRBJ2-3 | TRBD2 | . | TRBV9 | TGTGCCAGCAGCGTAGCGGGAGGGCCCTTAGATACGCAGTATTTT | CASSVAGGPLDTQYF
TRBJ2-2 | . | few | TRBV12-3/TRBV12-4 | TGTGCCAGTAATAAACCAGGGCCCGGGGAGCTGTTTTTT | CASNKPGPGELFF
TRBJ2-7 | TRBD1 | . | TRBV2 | TGTGCCAGCGGGGACAGGGTGAAATCTAGCTCCTACGAGCAGTACTTC | CASGDRVKSSSYEQYF
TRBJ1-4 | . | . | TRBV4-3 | TGCGCCAGCAGCCAAGGGGGGACTTCTAATGAAAAACTGTTTTTT | CASSQGGTSNEKLFF
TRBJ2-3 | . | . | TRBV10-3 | TGTGCCATCAGTGAGTCAACAGGCCCTGGTACGCAGTATTTT | CAISESTGPGTQYF
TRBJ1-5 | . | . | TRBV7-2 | TGTGCCAGCAGCTTAGTAAGCGGGGGCAATCAGCCCCAGCATTTT | CASSLVSGGNQPQHF